This TCR beta chain is drawn from a study of glioma-infiltrating T cells. Note on this clonotype: Antigen: not known.

The iRepertoire nested amplicon-rescue multiplex PCR amplified TCR alpha and beta CDR3s from RNA. TCRdb analysed the multiplex PCR reads with MiXCR anew, one entry per CDR3 protein. The sample consists of a few hundred thousand distinct CDR3 sequences, roughly two fifths of them appearing once. Study results and caveats: CDR3 overlap between tissue and blood was very small.

Sequenced input: glioma tissue, nonneoplastic brain tissue, or PBMCs (not recorded which). The TCR comes from a human donor with low-grade glioma or glioblastoma, undergoing nonglioma brain surgery, or in good health (not recorded which).

The CDR3 spells CASSWAGAGYEQYF. The CDR3 DNA reads as TGTGCCAGCAGCTGGGCGGGAGCAGGGTACGAGCAGTACTTC. The gene calls are TRBV7-2 and TRBJ2-7; TRBD2 matches 7 bases. CDR1 and CDR2 from the germline V gene are SGHTA and FQGNSA. This CDR3 has 14 residues. The trim removed 4 bases at V and 4 bases at J, leaving 7 bases unmatched.